These T cell receptor beta chains were read from a single sample in a study of CD8 T cells in ankylosing spondylitis. TCRdb called the 5' RACE reads again in MiXCR, with one record for every CDR3 protein. The data hold roughly 240,000 distinct CDR3 sequences, with approximately 30% observed a single time. The sample comprised blood, either unsorted or a sorted T cell fraction (not recorded which). The receptors were gathered from a male donor with ankylosing spondylitis or in good health (not recorded which). Each CDR3 is given with its conserved first and last residue. Fields, in order: D gene, V gene, clone size, J gene, CDR3 DNA, CDR3 protein. A D gene is named only where the DNA matches it firmly. Size values are once, few and many counts, or a class for expanded clones, and some rows have none.

>-|TRBV6-1|-|TRBJ2-7
TGTGCCAGCACCCGGGCCCCGCCCTACGAGCAGTACTTC
CASTRAPPYEQYF
>-|TRBV15|-|TRBJ2-3
TGTGCCACCAGCAGAGATACGAGTAGCCCAGATACGCAGTATTTT
CATSRDTSSPDTQYF
>-|TRBV4-2|-|TRBJ2-7
TGTGCCAGCAGCCAAGATCTGGACAAGAGCTCCTACGAGCAGTACTTC
CASSQDLDKSSYEQYF
>-|TRBV12-3/TRBV12-4|few|TRBJ2-1
TGTGCCAGCAGCCCTATGAAGGGACTTGTGATCTTC
CASSPMKGLVIF
>TRBD1|TRBV10-3|few|TRBJ1-6
TGTGCCATCAGTCCCCGGACAGGGGTGGATTCACCCCTCCACTTT
CAISPRTGVDSPLHF
>TRBD1|TRBV12-3/TRBV12-4|few|TRBJ2-5
TGTGCCAGCAGTTACCGGGACAGGGATCAGGAGACCCAGTACTTC
CASSYRDRDQETQYF
>-|TRBV9|few|TRBJ1-1
TGTGCCAGCAGCGCACCCACGAACACTGAAGCTTTCTTT
CASSAPTNTEAFF
>-|TRBV11-2|few|TRBJ2-1
TGTGCCAGCAGCTTAGCCTTCAATGAGCAGTTCTTC
CASSLAFNEQFF
>-|TRBV18|-|TRBJ2-3
TGTGCCAGCTCGAATGGGCAGTCCACAGATACGCAGTATTTT
CASSNGQSTDTQYF
>-|TRBV6-5|-|TRBJ1-2
TGTGCCAGCAGTTACCTGGGGTGGGGCTACACCTTC
CASSYLGWGYTF
>-|TRBV5-1|-|TRBJ2-3
TGCGCCAGCAGCCCCCATGGGGAGCCCACAGATACGCAGTATTTT
CASSPHGEPTDTQYF
>TRBD1|TRBV12-3/TRBV12-4|-|TRBJ2-5
TGTGCCAGCAGGACCGGGACAGCGAATCAAGAGACCCAGTACTTC
CASRTGTANQETQYF
>TRBD1|TRBV20-1|-|TRBJ1-5
TGCAGTGCGTCCGGGACAGCAAATCAGCCCCAGCATTTT
CSASGTANQPQHF
>-|TRBV7-2|-|TRBJ1-6
TGTGCCAGCAGATCCGGGCGGGGATGGATCTCACCCCTCCACTTT
CASRSGRGWISPLHF
>TRBD1|TRBV20-1|few|TRBJ1-6
TGCAGTGCTCGCTACAGGGGAGGAAATTCACCCCTCCACTTT
CSARYRGGNSPLHF
>-|TRBV20-1|-|TRBJ2-5
TGCAGTGTTAAAATCCAGGGATTGACAGAGACCCAGTACTTC
CSVKIQGLTETQYF
>-|TRBV20-1|-|TRBJ1-1
TGCAGTGCTCGGACAGCCTTGCTCGCTGAAGCTTTCTTT
CSARTALLAEAFF
>-|TRBV5-1|few|TRBJ1-1
TGCGCCAGCAGCTCCACAGGGTCTGGTGAAGCTTTCTTT
CASSSTGSGEAFF
>TRBD1|TRBV10-2|few|TRBJ1-2
TGCGCCGCGGGGAGGACAGGCGACTATGGCTACACCTTC
CAAGRTGDYGYTF
>TRBD1|TRBV5-8|-|TRBJ2-4
TGTGCCAGCAGGGACAGGGGGCCTGTTGGCAAAAACATTCAGTACTTC
CASRDRGPVGKNIQYF
>-|TRBV10-2|-|TRBJ2-5
TGCGCCAGCAGTGATAGTGTACCAGAGACCCAGTACTTC
CASSDSVPETQYF
>-|TRBV5-1|-|TRBJ2-3
TGCGCCAGCAGCAGAGGGACTAGCACAGATACGCAGTATTTT
CASSRGTSTDTQYF
>TRBD2|TRBV4-2|few|TRBJ2-2
TGTGCCAGCAGCCAAGCTCTGTGGTCTAGCGGAAACACCGGGGAGCTGTTTTTT
CASSQALWSSGNTGELFF
>-|TRBV24-1|-|TRBJ2-6
TGTGCCACCAGTGACACCACGGGGTTCGGGGCCAACGTCCTGACTTTC
CATSDTTGFGANVLTF
>-|TRBV20-1|-|TRBJ2-2
TGCAGTGCTAGAGGTCGGGCCAACACCGGGGAGCTGTTTTTT
CSARGRANTGELFF
>TRBD1|TRBV6-1|-|TRBJ1-6
TGTGCCAGCAGCCGGGACAGCTATAATTCACCCCTCCACTTT
CASSRDSYNSPLHF
>-|TRBV20-1|-|TRBJ2-7
TGCAGTGCTTTCCGGACATCGGTAAGGGAGCAGTACTTC
CSAFRTSVREQYF
>-|TRBV20-1|-|TRBJ2-7
TGCAGTGCTAGTAAGGGCACTGGCGAGCAGTACTTC
CSASKGTGEQYF
>TRBD2|TRBV20-1|few|TRBJ2-3
TGCAGTGCTAGAGCGGCTAGCGGCCTCCACGATACGCAGTATTTT
CSARAASGLHDTQYF
>-|TRBV5-1|-|TRBJ2-1
TGCGCCAGCAGCTTGGGGGGTGACTCCTACAATGAGCAGTTCTTC
CASSLGGDSYNEQFF
>-|TRBV10-3|few|TRBJ2-3
TGTGCCATCAGTGAGGCAGGGCCAGATACGCAGTATTTT
CAISEAGPDTQYF
>-|TRBV6-5|-|TRBJ1-1
TGTGCCAGCAGTTATCTCCGTCACACTGAAGCTTTCTTT
CASSYLRHTEAFF
>TRBD1|TRBV30|-|TRBJ2-6
TGTGCCTGGACAGGGGGCTCTGGGGCCAACGGCCTGACTTTC
CAWTGGSGANGLTF
>-|TRBV9|-|TRBJ2-7
TGTGCCAGCAGCGTAGGCGACGAGCAGTACTTC
CASSVGDEQYF
>-|TRBV5-1|-|TRBJ2-7
TGCGCCAGCAGCCCGAATACCGCTGACGAGCAGTACTTC
CASSPNTADEQYF
>-|TRBV3-1|-|TRBJ2-3
TGTGCCAGCTCGTCAGGCAATAGAAATACGCAGTATTTT
CASSSGNRNTQYF
>-|TRBV20-1|-|TRBJ2-7
TGCAGTGCTAGTTCCCCGACAGTATACGAGCAGTACTTC
CSASSPTVYEQYF
>-|TRBV20-1|-|TRBJ2-4
TGCAGTGCCCGGGCCGGGAAAAACGTTCAGTACTTC
CSARAGKNVQYF
>-|TRBV12-3/TRBV12-4|-|TRBJ2-2
TGTGCCAGCAGTTTGTCCCAGGGTAGAGGCACCGGGGAGCTGTTTTTT
CASSLSQGRGTGELFF
>TRBD1|TRBV20-1|-|TRBJ2-7
TGCAGTGCTAGAAAGGACAGGGGTGGGTACGAGCAGTACTTC
CSARKDRGGYEQYF
>-|TRBV7-9|once|TRBJ2-5
TGTGCCAGCAGCCCAGGGGACCCCCAAGAGACCCAGTACTTC
CASSPGDPQETQYF
>-|TRBV12-3/TRBV12-4|-|TRBJ2-7
TGTGCCAGCAGTGCCCTGGACGGATCCTACGAGCAGTACTTC
CASSALDGSYEQYF
>-|TRBV29-1|few|TRBJ1-1
TGCAGCGGTGGAGGTCGGAACACTGAAGCTTTCTTT
CSGGGRNTEAFF
>-|TRBV12-3/TRBV12-4|-|TRBJ2-5
TGTGCCAGCAGTTTCGAGGGACACGAGACCCAGTACTTC
CASSFEGHETQYF
>TRBD1|TRBV5-5|few|TRBJ1-6
TGTGCCGAACGTACAGGGGGATCACCCCTCCACTTT
CAERTGGSPLHF
>TRBD1|TRBV20-1|-|TRBJ1-1
TGCAGTGCTAGGGGAGGACAGGGGGCTATGAACACTGAAGCTTTCTTT
CSARGGQGAMNTEAFF
>-|TRBV12-3/TRBV12-4|few|TRBJ1-5
TGTGCCAGCAGTTTTACAGGACTCAATCAGCCCCAGCATTTT
CASSFTGLNQPQHF
>-|TRBV20-1|many|TRBJ1-3
TGCAGTGCCACCCCGGGGCTGGGCACCATATATTTT
CSATPGLGTIYF
>-|TRBV20-1|-|TRBJ2-1
TGCAGTGCTACCGCATACAATGAGCAGTTCTTC
CSATAYNEQFF
>-|TRBV7-2|-|TRBJ2-5
TGTGCCAGCAGCTTAAGTCAAAGTAGCGGCCAAGAGACCCAGTACTTC
CASSLSQSSGQETQYF
>-|TRBV29-1|-|TRBJ1-2
TGCAGCGTTGAATCTGGGTTTAACTATGGCTACACCTTC
CSVESGFNYGYTF